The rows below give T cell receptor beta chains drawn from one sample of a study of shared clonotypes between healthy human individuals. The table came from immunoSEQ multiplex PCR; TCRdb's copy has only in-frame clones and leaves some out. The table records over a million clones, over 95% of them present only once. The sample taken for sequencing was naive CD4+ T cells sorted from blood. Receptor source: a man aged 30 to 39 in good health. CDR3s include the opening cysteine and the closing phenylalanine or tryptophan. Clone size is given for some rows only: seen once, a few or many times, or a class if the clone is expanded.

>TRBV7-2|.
CASSQTYAGLAGVTGELFF
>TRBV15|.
CATSRVGEKLFF
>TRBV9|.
CASNLAGGRSTDTQYF
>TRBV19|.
CASSIGDTYEQYF
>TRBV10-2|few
CASSDLRGNEQYF
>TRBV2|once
CASSDRHYGYTF
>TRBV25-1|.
CASRQTGGYGYTF
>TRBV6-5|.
CASSYSSGNEQFF
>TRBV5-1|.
CASSPQANTGELFF
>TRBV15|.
CATSVRGATGELFF
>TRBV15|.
CATSRDWLAGVGELFF
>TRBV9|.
CASSVEASGNASSYNEQFF
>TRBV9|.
CASPRGGRSYEQYF
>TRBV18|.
CASSPLAGGPTDTQYF
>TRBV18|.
CASSPTGQGVLDTQYF
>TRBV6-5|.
CASSYSVLKETQYF
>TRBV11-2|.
CASSLGRQGNQPQHF
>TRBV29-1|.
CSAGAASGSDSYNEQFF
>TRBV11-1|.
CASSYVTGSSTDTQYF
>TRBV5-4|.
CASSRLAGGPSTDTQYF
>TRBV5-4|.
CASSLEPSGETQYF
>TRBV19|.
CASSPQPLKAGAGSYEQYF
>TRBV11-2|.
CASSLKQLTGGRTYEQYF
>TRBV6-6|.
CASSYDSGNQPQHF
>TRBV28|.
CASSLGDYGYTF
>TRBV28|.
CASSFPPGPVKDTQYF
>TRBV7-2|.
CASSFGGGTEAFF
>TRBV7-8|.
CASSFGLLSPGELFF
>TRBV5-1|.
CASSSNIQGFSGANVLTF
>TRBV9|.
CASSVATGYNEQFF
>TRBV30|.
CAWSPEWGSDTEAFF
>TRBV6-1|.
CASSESFGQKIRYSNQPQHF
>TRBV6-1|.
CASSEPGQGDEKLFF
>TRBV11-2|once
CASSSWRLNTGELFF
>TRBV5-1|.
CASSFRDGSSYEQYF
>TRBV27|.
CASSGRGRLQPQHF
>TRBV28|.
CASSLLDRVSNQPQHF
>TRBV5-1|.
CASSLGGQTSGELFF
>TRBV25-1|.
CASGVYGQYF
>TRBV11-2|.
CASSLGNAGTNEQYF
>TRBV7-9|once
CASSLGRGTYNEQFF
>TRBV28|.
CASSGPQDSTGANVLTF
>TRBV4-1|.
CASGDISYEQYF
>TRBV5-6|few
CASTRTVLSGANVLTF
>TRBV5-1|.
CASSSAGEQFF
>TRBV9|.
CASSVEQGETQYF
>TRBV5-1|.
CASSINPGLDYEQYF
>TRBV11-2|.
CASSAYREANEKLFF
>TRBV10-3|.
CAISESRTSAYEQYF
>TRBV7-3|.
CASSLGGRPLVSTDTQYF
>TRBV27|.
CASSAGGPDTQYF
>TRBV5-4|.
CASSSPTGEKLFF
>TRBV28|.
CASSQDSNTEAFF
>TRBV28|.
CASSPSGGGRSGNIQYF
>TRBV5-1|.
CASSLVGGEWDTQYF
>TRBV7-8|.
CASSSVLGITGELFF